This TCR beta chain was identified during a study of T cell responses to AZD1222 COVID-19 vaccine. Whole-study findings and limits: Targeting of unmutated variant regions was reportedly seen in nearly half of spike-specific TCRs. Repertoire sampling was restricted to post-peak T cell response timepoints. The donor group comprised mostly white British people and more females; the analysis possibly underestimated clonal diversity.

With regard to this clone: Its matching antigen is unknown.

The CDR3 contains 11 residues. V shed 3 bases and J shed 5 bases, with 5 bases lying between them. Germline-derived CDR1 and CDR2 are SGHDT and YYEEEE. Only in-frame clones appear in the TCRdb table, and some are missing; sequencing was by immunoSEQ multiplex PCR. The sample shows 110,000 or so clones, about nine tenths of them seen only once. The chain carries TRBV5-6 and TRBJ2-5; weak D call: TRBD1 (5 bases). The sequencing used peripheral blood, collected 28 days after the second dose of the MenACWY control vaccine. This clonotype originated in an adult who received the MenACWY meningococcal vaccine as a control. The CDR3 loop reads CASSWGETQYF. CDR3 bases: TGTGCCAGCAGCTGGGGCGAGACCCAGTACTTC.